The rows below give T cell receptor beta chains drawn from one sample of a study of cytomegalovirus exposure and HLA in healthy donors. TCRdb's copy holds only in-frame clones and misses some; the assay was immunoSEQ multiplex PCR. The sample records roughly 200,000 clones, around 77% being singletons. The sequenced sample was PBMCs. Source of these receptors: a man aged 30 to 39 in good health and CMV-seronegative. Both conserved end residues are part of each CDR3. The D gene is left open where the match is weak. Clone sizes are given selectively: once, few, many, or a class where the clone is expanded.

TRBV7-3	few	NA	TRBJ2-2	CASSLDSANTGELFF	TGTGCCAGCAGCTTAGACAGCGCGAACACCGGGGAGCTGTTTTTT
TRBV4-1	NA	NA	TRBJ1-6	CASSQEKEVQLNSPLHF	TGCGCCAGCAGCCAAGAAAAGGAGGTTCAGCTTAATTCACCCCTCCACTTT
TRBV4-1	NA	TRBD1	TRBJ1-1	CASSQDQGENTEAFF	TGCGCCAGCAGCCAGGATCAGGGGGAGAACACTGAAGCTTTCTTT
TRBV6-1	NA	TRBD1	TRBJ2-7	CASSKTGNYEQYF	TGTGCCAGCAGTAAGACAGGGAACTACGAGCAGTACTTC
TRBV30	NA	NA	TRBJ1-2	CALLTDYYGYTF	TGTGCCTTGTTAACAGATTACTATGGCTACACCTTC
TRBV11-3	NA	TRBD1	TRBJ2-7	CASSLGPGQSYEQYF	TGTGCCAGCAGCTTAGGGCCGGGACAGTCCTACGAGCAGTACTTC
TRBV11-2	once	NA	TRBJ2-2	CASRRRIGELFF	TGTGCCAGCCGTCGGCGGATCGGGGAGCTGTTTTTT
TRBV21-1	NA	NA	TRBJ2-7	CASSTPARPF	TGTGCCAGCAGCACCCCTGCGAGGCCTTTC
TRBV11-2	NA	NA	TRBJ2-7	CASSLVLSDYQYF	TGTGCCAGCAGCTTAGTTCTTTCGGACTACCAGTACTTC
TRBV18	NA	TRBD1	TRBJ1-1	CASSPRTGGLGGTEAFF	TGTGCCAGCTCTCCCCGGACAGGGGGCTTAGGAGGCACTGAAGCTTTCTTT
TRBV7-8	NA	NA	TRBJ1-2	CASSLAGSGGYTF	TGTGCCAGCAGCTTGGCCGGATCGGGTGGCTACACCTTC
TRBV6-5	few	NA	TRBJ1-6	CASSYSGRGPGSPLHF	TGTGCCAGCAGTTACTCAGGTCGGGGTCCGGGTTCACCCCTCCACTTT
TRBV15	few	NA	TRBJ2-7	CATSSRTRDTYSHEQYF	TGTGCCACCAGCAGCCGAACCCGGGACACCTACTCCCACGAGCAGTACTTC
TRBV19	NA	NA	TRBJ1-1	CASSLDRTEAFF	TGTGCCAGTAGTCTCGACAGAACCGAAGCTTTCTTT
TRBV6-1	NA	NA	TRBJ1-6	CASSEAQGTPKRSYNSPLHF	TGTGCCAGCAGTGAAGCTCAGGGCACCCCGAAACGCTCCTATAATTCACCCCTCCACTTT
TRBV5-1	few	NA	TRBJ2-7	CASSLGLIYEQYF	TGCGCCAGCAGCTTGGGACTGATTTACGAGCAGTACTTC
TRBV11-3	NA	NA	TRBJ2-1	CASSLDPIYHNEQFF	TGTGCCAGCAGCTTAGATCCAATCTACCACAATGAGCAGTTCTTC
TRBV14	NA	TRBD1	TRBJ1-1	CASSHRGKGTEAFF	TGTGCCAGCAGCCACAGGGGGAAAGGGACTGAAGCTTTCTTT
TRBV9	NA	NA	TRBJ2-7	CASSPKGEGYHEQYF	TGTGCCAGCAGCCCCAAGGGGGAGGGTTATCACGAGCAGTACTTC
TRBV2	NA	TRBD1	TRBJ1-2	CASEGQGNYGYTF	TGTGCCAGCGAGGGACAGGGGAACTATGGCTACACCTTC
TRBV7-6	few	TRBD1	TRBJ2-7	CASSPRGTAYEQYF	TGTGCCAGCAGCCCAAGGGGGACAGCCTACGAGCAGTACTTC
TRBV5-4	few	TRBD2	TRBJ2-3	CASRPFSGSTDTQYF	TGTGCCAGCAGGCCCTTTAGCGGGAGCACAGATACGCAGTATTTT
TRBV5-4	NA	TRBD2	TRBJ2-7	CASSDPGLVSYEQYF	TGTGCCAGCAGTGATCCTGGACTAGTAAGCTACGAGCAGTACTTC
TRBV2	few	NA	TRBJ1-1	CASSQRAENTEAFF	TGTGCCAGCAGCCAGAGGGCAGAGAACACTGAAGCTTTCTTT
TRBV7-3	few	NA	TRBJ2-3	CASSLTRADTQYF	TGTGCCAGCAGCTTAACGAGGGCAGATACGCAGTATTTT
TRBV28	NA	TRBD2	TRBJ2-7	CASTSSGSDPYEQYF	TGTGCCAGCACCTCTAGCGGATCAGATCCCTACGAGCAGTACTTC
TRBV2	few	NA	TRBJ1-1	CASEGGNTEAFF	TGTGCCAGCGAAGGCGGGAACACTGAAGCTTTCTTT
TRBV5-1	NA	TRBD1	TRBJ1-2	CASRDYYRGRGYGYTF	TGCGCCAGCAGGGACTATTACAGGGGGCGCGGCTATGGCTACACCTTC
TRBV6-1	NA	TRBD1	TRBJ2-2	CASTLVQGATGELFF	TGTGCCAGCACATTGGTACAGGGGGCAACCGGGGAGCTGTTTTTT
TRBV6-6	NA	TRBD2	TRBJ2-5	CASRRLAETQETQYF	TGTGCCAGCAGGAGACTAGCGGAGACCCAAGAGACCCAGTACTTC
TRBV6-1	once	NA	TRBJ2-5	CASSERPVRAWETQYF	TGTGCCAGCAGTGAACGTCCGGTCAGGGCTTGGGAGACCCAGTACTTC
TRBV27	NA	TRBD1	TRBJ1-2	CASSSRGGDRGYTF	TGTGCCAGCAGTTCTAGAGGGGGGGACAGGGGCTACACCTTC
TRBV9	NA	TRBD1	TRBJ1-1	CASSPPTGGRTEDFF	TGTGCCAGCAGCCCCCCGACAGGGGGAAGGACTGAAGATTTCTTT
TRBV9	NA	TRBD1	TRBJ2-2	CASSVALGAGGTGELFF	TGTGCCAGCAGCGTAGCCCTCGGGGCAGGGGGCACCGGGGAGCTGTTTTTT
TRBV19	NA	NA	TRBJ1-5	CASSIDRYSNQPQHF	TGTGCCAGTAGTATTGACAGGTATAGCAATCAGCCCCAGCATTTT
TRBV2	NA	TRBD1	TRBJ1-1	CASSVHRGGDTEAFF	TGTGCCAGCAGTGTCCACAGGGGCGGAGACACTGAAGCTTTCTTT
TRBV7-9	NA	NA	TRBJ2-1	CASSLDGSGYDEQFF	TGTGCCAGCAGCTTAGACGGGAGTGGTTACGATGAGCAGTTCTTC
TRBV27	NA	TRBD2	TRBJ2-1	CASSPPSGGGYNEQFF	TGTGCCAGCAGCCCCCCTAGCGGGGGGGGCTACAATGAGCAGTTCTTC
TRBV20-1	NA	NA	TRBJ2-5	CSVAEGETQYF	TGCAGTGTGGCGGAGGGGGAGACCCAGTACTTC
TRBV2	few	TRBD2	TRBJ2-5	CASIGAGLVGETQYF	TGTGCCAGCATCGGAGCTGGACTAGTAGGAGAGACCCAGTACTTC
TRBV10-3	NA	TRBD1	TRBJ1-5	CAISESGTGHQPQHF	TGTGCCATCAGTGAAAGTGGGACAGGGCATCAGCCCCAGCATTTT
TRBV6-5	NA	TRBD1	TRBJ2-2	CASTRQGENTGELFF	TGTGCCAGCACCCGGCAGGGGGAGAACACCGGGGAGCTGTTTTTT
TRBV27	NA	NA	TRBJ2-1	CASSLSLNEQFF	TGTGCCAGCAGTTTATCCCTTAATGAGCAGTTCTTC
TRBV29-1	NA	TRBD1	TRBJ1-2	CSVVGGLPYGYTF	TGCAGCGTTGTAGGGGGCCTCCCCTATGGCTACACCTTC
TRBV15	NA	NA	TRBJ2-1	CATSSQGLNEQFF	TGTGCCACCAGCAGCCAGGGCCTCAATGAGCAGTTCTTC
TRBV28	NA	TRBD2	TRBJ2-1	CASSPGLAKGRNEQFF	TGTGCCAGCAGTCCTGGACTAGCGAAAGGGAGGAATGAGCAGTTCTTC
TRBV7-2	NA	NA	TRBJ2-3	CASSSGSTDTQYF	TGTGCCAGCAGCTCCGGTAGCACAGATACGCAGTATTTT
TRBV6-1	NA	NA	TRBJ1-3	CASNSKGVTGNTIYF	TGTGCCAGCAACTCTAAGGGGGTGACCGGAAACACCATATATTTT
TRBV6-1	few	NA	TRBJ1-3	CASSPPPGTGNTIYF	TGTGCCAGCAGTCCTCCCCCCGGGACTGGAAACACCATATATTTT
TRBV6-6	NA	NA	TRBJ1-1	CASSYPDTNTEAFF	TGTGCCAGCAGTTACCCGGACACGAACACTGAAGCTTTCTTT
TRBV6-5	NA	TRBD1	TRBJ1-4	CASSYTGTAREKLFF	TGTGCCAGCAGTTACACCGGGACAGCACGCGAAAAACTGTTTTTT
TRBV2	NA	TRBD1	TRBJ1-2	CASSEDAIGTGYSYTF	TGTGCCAGCAGTGAAGACGCTATAGGGACAGGGTATAGTTACACCTTC
TRBV9	NA	TRBD1	TRBJ2-7	CASSVGGTGALGEQYF	TGTGCCAGCAGCGTAGGGGGGACAGGGGCATTGGGGGAGCAGTACTTC
TRBV19	NA	NA	TRBJ1-2	CASSIMGRTYGYTF	TGTGCCAGTAGTATAATGGGGCGAACCTATGGCTACACCTTC
TRBV2	NA	TRBD1	TRBJ2-7	CASSDSTGATYEQYF	TGTGCCAGCAGCGACTCGACAGGGGCCACCTACGAGCAGTACTTC
TRBV5-4	NA	TRBD1	TRBJ1-1	CASSPGQIMNTEAFF	TGTGCCAGCAGCCCGGGACAGATAATGAACACTGAAGCTTTCTTT
TRBV5-1	NA	NA	TRBJ2-2	CASSTYRNTGELFF	TGCGCCAGCAGCACTTACAGGAACACCGGGGAGCTGTTTTTT
TRBV9	NA	TRBD2	TRBJ2-7	CASSVAAGLAGPYEQYF	TGTGCCAGCAGCGTAGCGGCCGGACTAGCGGGCCCCTACGAGCAGTACTTC
TRBV5-6	once	NA	TRBJ2-3	CASSRWSTDTQYF	TGTGCCAGCAGCCGGTGGAGCACAGATACGCAGTATTTT
TRBV5-1	NA	TRBD1	TRBJ2-7	CASSLGDRREQYF	TGCGCCAGCAGCTTGGGGGACAGGCGCGAGCAGTACTTC